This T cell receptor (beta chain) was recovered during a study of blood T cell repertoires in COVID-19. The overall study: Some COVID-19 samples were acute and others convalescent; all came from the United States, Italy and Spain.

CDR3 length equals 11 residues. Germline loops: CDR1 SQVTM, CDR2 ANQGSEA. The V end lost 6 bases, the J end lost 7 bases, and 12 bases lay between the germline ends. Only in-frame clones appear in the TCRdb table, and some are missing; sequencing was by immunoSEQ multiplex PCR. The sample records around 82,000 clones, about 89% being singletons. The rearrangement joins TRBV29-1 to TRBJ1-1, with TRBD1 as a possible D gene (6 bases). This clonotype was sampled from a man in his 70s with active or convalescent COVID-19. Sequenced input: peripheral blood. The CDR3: CSVTGSREAFF. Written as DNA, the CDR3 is TGCAGCGTCACAGGGTCTCGTGAAGCTTTCTTT.